Following are 19 T cell receptor beta chains from one sample sequenced in a study of OX40 agonist ivuxolimab in advanced cancers. Assay: immunoSEQ multiplex PCR; the TCRdb copy retains only in-frame clones and omits some. The sample consists of approximately 60,000 clones, over 75% of them appearing once. The sample in question was CD4+ or CD8+ T cells sorted from blood, obtained in a trial of the OX40 agonist ivuxolimab. The receptors shown here come from an adult with an advanced solid tumor such as melanoma, head and neck, liver or kidney cancer.

V usage is TRBV18 and J usage is TRBJ1-2, with D tentatively TRBD1 (6 bases). Looked up from germline, CDR1 is KGHSH and CDR2 is LQKENI. There are 15 residues in the CDR3. V was trimmed by 2 bases and J by 7 bases, leaving 17 bases between them. The CDR3 spells CASSPGGAGAVGYTF. The CDR3 nucleotides are TGTGCCAGCTCACCAGGGGGCGCAGGGGCCGTTGGCTACACCTTC.

This chain's CDR3 is CASSETGGGETQYF. The CDR3 nucleotides read TGTGCCAGCAGCGAAACAGGGGGCGGAGAGACCCAGTACTTC. This chain uses TRBV9 with TRBJ2-5; 9 bases are a match to TRBD1. The germline gives CDR1 SGDLS, CDR2 YYNGEE. This CDR3 has 14 residues. V shed 3 bases and J 4 bases; nucleotides not matched to a gene: 4.

The chain has TRBV30 and TRBJ1-1, with D perhaps TRBD1 (6 bases). This CDR3 has 13 amino acids. Germline V gene lookup returns CDR1 GTSNPN and CDR2 SVGIG (reference sequence). V was shortened by 5 bases and J by 1 base, with 11 bases between the two germline ends. The CDR3 sequence is CAWGIQGNTEAFF. CDR3 coding DNA: TGTGCCTGGGGAATACAGGGGAACACTGAAGCTTTCTTT.

The chain recombines TRBV2 with TRBJ2-7; D might be TRBD2 (6 bases). CDR3 length: 15 amino acids. Germline CDR1 and CDR2: SNHLY and FYNNEI. V lost 4 bases, J lost 1 base, and 14 bases lay in between. In DNA, the CDR3 is TGTGCCAGCAGTGGCCGGGGGAAATCTTCCTACGAGCAGTACTTC. Protein: CASSGRGKSSYEQYF.

The gene calls are TRBV18 and TRBJ1-1, with TRBD1 as a possible D gene (5 bases). V was pared by 3 bases and J by 3 bases, with 8 bases between. From germline, CDR1 is KGHSH and CDR2 LQKENI. CDR3 size: 13 residues. For the CDR3, the DNA is TGTGCCAGCTCACCCATGGGGGACACTGAAGCTTTCTTT. The encoded protein is CASSPMGDTEAFF.

The gene calls are TRBV6-5 and TRBJ2-4, with TRBD1 as a possible D gene (8 bases). The CDR3 spans 14 residues. The V and J ends lost 6 bases and 6 bases respectively, with 15 bases between them. CDR1 MNHEY and CDR2 SVGAGI come from the germline V gene. In DNA form, the CDR3 reads TGTGCCAGCAGATCTACAGGGGGGGTAAACATTCAGTACTTC. Encoded protein: CASRSTGGVNIQYF.

The chain is built from TRBV5-4 and TRBJ1-6; D unresolved. Trimming removed 0 bases at V and 0 bases at J, with 7 bases between. This CDR3 has 16 amino acids. CDR1 is SGHNT and CDR2 is YYREEE in the germline V gene (reference sequence). The CDR3 loop reads CASSLGRSSYNSPLHF. CDR3 bases: TGTGCCAGCAGCTTGGGCCGTAGCTCCTATAATTCACCCCTCCACTTT.

The chain couples TRBV30 to TRBJ1-2; possibly TRBD1 for D (5 bases). V was trimmed by 2 bases and J by 6 bases, leaving 13 bases between them. The CDR3 has 13 residues. Germline lookup yields CDR1 GTSNPN and CDR2 SVGIG (reference sequence). The CDR3 DNA follows: TGTGCCTGGAGTCCCAGGGTTGAGGATGGCTACACCTTC. Amino acid sequence: CAWSPRVEDGYTF.

This chain joins TRBV30 and TRBJ1-6, with D perhaps TRBD1 (6 bases). Looked up from germline, CDR1 is GTSNPN and CDR2 is SVGIG (reference sequence). Trimming pared 3 bases from V and 5 bases from J, leaving 11 bases between. The CDR3 has 14 amino acids. CDR3 bases: TGTGCCTGGAGACGACAGGTGAATAATTCACCCCTCCACTTT. It yields the protein CAWRRQVNNSPLHF.

V is TRBV25-1 and J is TRBJ1-6; 7 bases match TRBD1. V trimming: 2 bases; J trimming: 5 bases; junction bases outside the gene matches: 9. This CDR3 spans 17 amino acids. Germline V gene lookup returns CDR1 MGHDK and CDR2 SYGVNS. The CDR3 here is CASSEGRGRVDNSPLHF. The CDR3 bases are TGTGCCAGCAGTGAAGGGAGGGGGCGGGTGGATAATTCACCCCTCCACTTT.

The rearrangement joins TRBV5-1 to TRBJ2-1; D gene unclear. Germline CDR1 is SGHRS and CDR2 is YFSETQ. The CDR3 runs to 17 residues. The germline V and J ends were trimmed by 4 bases and 1 base, with 18 bases remaining between them. This CDR3 reads CASSLSRLALSYNEQFF. The CDR3 DNA follows: TGCGCCAGCAGCCTGAGCAGGTTGGCATTATCCTACAATGAGCAGTTCTTC.

The V gene is TRBV28, the J gene TRBJ1-2, with D possibly matching TRBD1 (5 bases). Germline values: CDR1 MDHEN, CDR2 SYDVKM. Trimming left V 10 bases short and J 8 bases short, with 20 bases between. There are 13 residues in the CDR3. This CDR3 is CATYSLSGGGYTF. In nucleotides, the CDR3 is TGTGCCACCTATAGTTTATCTGGGGGGGGCTACACCTTC.

The rearrangement joins TRBV2 to TRBJ2-4; tentative D call: TRBD2 (5 bases). V lost 2 bases and J 0 bases, leaving 11 bases between the germline ends. CDR1 and CDR2 from the germline V gene are SNHLY and FYNNEI. The CDR3 length is 16 residues. CDR3 region: CASSEFSGLAKNIQYF. DNA of the CDR3: TGTGCCAGCAGTGAATTCTCAGGACTAGCCAAAAACATTCAGTACTTC. Drawing the rest from reference TRBV2 and TRBJ2-4, the complete variable domain is EPEVTQTPSHQVTQMGQEVILRCVPISNHLYFYWYRQILGQKVEFLVSFYNNEISEKSEIFDDQFSVERPDGSNFTLKIRSTKLEDSAMYFCASSEFSGLAKNIQYFGAGTRLSVL.

The V and J genes are TRBV6-5 and TRBJ2-7; TRBD1 or TRBD2 may be the D gene (5 bases each). CDR3 size: 13 residues. The ends were cut back, 4 bases at V and 6 bases at J, with 13 bases in the middle. CDR1 is MNHEY and CDR2 is SVGAGI in the germline V gene. This CDR3 reads CASSWGGFLEQYF. The DNA for the CDR3 is TGTGCCAGCAGTTGGGGCGGGTTCCTCGAGCAGTACTTC.

This clone was observed many times. The chain employs TRBV2 and TRBJ2-7, with D perhaps matching TRBD1 (6 bases). CDR1 is SNHLY and CDR2 is FYNNEI in the germline V gene. This CDR3 region has 15 residues. Trimming pared 6 bases from V and 0 bases from J, leaving 15 bases between. The chain's CDR3 is CASSDRRRLSYEQYF. In nucleotides, the CDR3 is TGTGCCAGCAGCGACAGGAGACGCCTCTCCTACGAGCAGTACTTC.

This rearrangement joins TRBV25-1 to TRBJ2-3; D remains unclear. V gave up 7 bases and J gave up 2 bases, with 13 bases separating them. CDR3 length equals 14 residues. Germline lookup yields CDR1 MGHDK and CDR2 SYGVNS. CDR3 loop: CASNHEGNTDTQYF. The DNA of the CDR3 is TGTGCCAGCAATCATGAAGGGAACACAGATACGCAGTATTTT.

The chain carries TRBV15 and TRBJ1-4; D ambiguous. The CDR3 covers 17 residues. Per the germline V gene, CDR1 is LNHNV and CDR2 is YYDKDF (reference sequence). Between the trimmed V and J ends, which lost 1 base and 0 bases, there was a span of 12 bases. This chain's CDR3 is CATSRVSGQSTNEKLFF. CDR3 nucleotides: TGTGCCACCAGCAGAGTGAGCGGGCAATCAACTAATGAAAAACTGTTTTTT. Variable domain in full (rest from reference TRBV15 and TRBJ1-4): DAMVIQNPRYQVTQFGKPVTLSCSQTLNHNVMYWYQQKSSQAPKLLFHYYDKDFNNEADTPDNFQSRRPNTSFCFLDIRSPGLGDTAMYLCATSRVSGQSTNEKLFFGSGTQLSVL.

This clone was detected only a few times. The chain carries TRBV19 and TRBJ2-7; D gene unclear. Germline V CDR1 and CDR2: LNHDA, SQIVND (reference sequence). The CDR3 is 12 amino acids. Trimming stripped 4 bases from V and 4 bases from J, with 8 bases between. In nucleotides, the CDR3 is TGTGCCAGTAGTACATCCCGATACGAGCAGTACTTC. Translated, it gives CASSTSRYEQYF.

This rearrangement joins TRBV19 to TRBJ2-3; maybe TRBD2 (5 bases). V lost 6 bases and J 2 bases, leaving 9 bases between the germline ends. CDR1 and CDR2 from the germline V gene are LNHDA and SQIVND (reference sequence). This CDR3 region has 13 residues. In DNA form, the CDR3 reads TGTGCCAGTAGCCCAGCGGACACAGATACGCAGTATTTT. Translating gives CASSPADTDTQYF.